This T cell receptor beta chain is from a study of regulatory T cells in long-lasting Graves disease. About the research overall: Persistent cases took antithyroid drugs over 5 years and stayed TSH receptor antibody positive.

This clonotype was seen repeatedly, ten times or more. According to the study, TCR beta libraries were built with iRepertoire HTBI primers and CDR3-region Arm-PCR. TCRdb itself ran the multiplex PCR reads through MiXCR, one entry per CDR3 protein. The sample lists fewer than 550,000 distinct CDR3 sequences; roughly a fifth were seen once. Regarding time point: persistent/refractory GD, antithyroid drugs over 5 years with positive TRAb. TCR sequences were obtained from RNA taken from PBMCs. Sequenced here: peripheral blood mononuclear cells (PBMCs), sampled when the disease was refractory, from a patient treated with antithyroid drugs. The receptor was derived from a female donor with Graves disease.

CDR3 nucleotides: TGTGCCAGCAGCTCCGGGCTTGTCGGGGAGCTGTTTTTT. This gives the protein CASSSGLVGELFF. The V and J genes are TRBV7-6 and TRBJ2-2, with D unclear. Germline loops: CDR1 SGHVS, CDR2 FNYEAQ. V was pared by 4 bases and J by 7 bases, with 10 bases between. This CDR3 spans 13 amino acids.